The 12 T cell receptor beta chains reported below all come from one sample, sequenced in a study of shared T cell receptors in the human thymus. Produced via immunoSEQ multiplex PCR; TCRdb's table is partial and in-frame only. Of hundreds of thousands of clones detected, about 80% appear once; the ten largest clones hold more than 0.01%. These records were also assigned to another study, of human thymus T cells.

Sequenced: thymocytes. The receptors come from a boy younger than two with a congenital heart defect.

The V gene is TRBV6-5, the J gene TRBJ2-5; D might be TRBD1 (6 bases). From germline, CDR1 is MNHEY and CDR2 SVGAGI. The CDR3 consists of 14 residues. Trimming stripped 6 bases from V and 4 bases from J, with 15 bases between. CDR3 loop: CASSEDSPGETQYF. In DNA, the CDR3 is TGTGCCAGCAGCGAGGACAGCCCGGGAGAGACCCAGTACTTC.

The genes are TRBV11-3 and TRBJ2-2; D may be TRBD2 (5 bases). This CDR3 region has 13 residues. Germline values: CDR1 SGHNT, CDR2 YENEEA. The V end was cut by 1 base, the J end by 5 bases, with 5 bases between. The CDR3 DNA reads as TGTGCCAGCAGCTTAGGCGGGACCGGGGAGCTGTTTTTT. Protein sequence: CASSLGGTGELFF.

This sequence joins TRBV19 and TRBJ2-3, with D possibly matching TRBD1 (5 bases). The V and J ends lost 7 bases and 2 bases respectively, with 22 bases between them. Germline V lookup: CDR1 LNHDA, CDR2 SQIVND (reference sequence). CDR3 length: 17 amino acids. The CDR3 protein is CASTQRQGPHYTDTQYF. For the CDR3, the DNA is TGTGCCAGTACCCAACGCCAGGGCCCCCATTACACAGATACGCAGTATTTT.

This clone occurred a few times. The V and J genes are TRBV7-9 and TRBJ2-2; 8 nucleotides line up with TRBD2. The CDR3 totals 16 residues. Unmatched junction bases numbered 4, after V lost 4 bases and J lost 0 bases. CDR1 is SEHNR, CDR2 FQNEAQ, per germline (reference sequence). CDR3 amino acids: CASSWPGLANTGELFF. CDR3 bases: TGTGCCAGCAGCTGGCCGGGACTAGCGAACACCGGGGAGCTGTTTTTT. Full variable domain (rest looked up from reference TRBV7-9 and TRBJ2-2): DTGVSQNPRHKITKRGQNVTFRCDPISEHNRLYWYRQTLGQGPEFLTYFQNEAQLEKSRLLSDRFSAERPKGSFSTLEIQRTEQGDSAMYLCASSWPGLANTGELFFGEGSRLTVL.

This sequence joins TRBV10-3 and TRBJ2-1; TRBD2 matches at 9 bases. CDR3 length: 16 amino acids. The germline V gene encodes CDR1 ENHRY and CDR2 SYGVKD. The ends lost 3 bases at V and 8 bases at J; junction bases unmatched: 11. The CDR3 loop reads CAISDTSGSSDHEQFF. The CDR3 nucleotides read TGTGCCATCAGTGACACTAGCGGGTCCTCAGACCATGAGCAGTTCTTC.

The chain links TRBV19 to TRBJ1-5, with 7 bases fitting TRBD1. Germline CDR1 reads LNHDA; CDR2 reads SQIVND (reference sequence). V gave up 10 bases and J gave up 3 bases; unmatched junction bases: 12. The CDR3 contains 15 residues. The CDR3 DNA reads TGTGCCAAGGGAGCCGACAGGGTCGCCAATCAGCCCCAGCATTTT. Translating it yields CAKGADRVANQPQHF.

This sequence joins TRBV4-3 and TRBJ1-1; D is possibly TRBD1 (5 bases). Germline values: CDR1 LGHNA, CDR2 YSLEER. Trimming took 5 bases from V and 1 from J, leaving 17 bases between them. The CDR3 runs to 16 residues. The CDR3: CASSSCSQGSNTEAFF. The DNA of the CDR3 is TGCGCCAGCAGCTCATGTTCGCAGGGCTCGAACACTGAAGCTTTCTTT.

This clone has only a few counts. The V call is TRBV6-1, the J call TRBJ2-1; D ambiguous. V lost 0 bases to trimming and J lost 9 bases, with 15 bases between them. In germline, CDR1 is MNHNS, CDR2 SASEGT. This CDR3 is 15 amino acids long. CDR3 sequence reads: CASSEAVAVLAEQFF. The CDR3 nucleotides read TGTGCCAGCAGTGAAGCCGTGGCGGTCCTCGCTGAGCAGTTCTTC.

This chain connects TRBV6-1 to TRBJ1-3; D is unresolved. Trimming took off 4 bases at V and 0 bases at J, with 16 bases between the two ends. CDR1 and CDR2 from the germline V gene are MNHNS and SASEGT. This CDR3 has 17 amino acids. The CDR3 reads CASSGRPRRYSGNTIYF. CDR3 DNA: TGTGCCAGCAGTGGGAGGCCCAGACGGTACTCTGGAAACACCATATATTTT.

The chain employs TRBV4-3 and TRBJ2-1; perhaps TRBD2 as D (6 bases). The V and J ends lost 4 bases and 8 bases respectively, with 18 bases between them. CDR3 length: 15 residues. Germline assignment: CDR1 LGHNA and CDR2 YSLEER. The DNA for the CDR3 is TGCGCCAGCAGCCTAAAACCCACTAGCACGGATGAGCAGTTCTTC. It translates to CASSLKPTSTDEQFF.

The rearrangement uses TRBV6-6 and TRBJ2-2; 9 bases map to TRBD1. The CDR3 sequence is 15 residues long. Germline V lookup: CDR1 MNHNY, CDR2 SVGAGI (reference sequence). V shed 0 bases, J shed 5 bases, and the junction held 1 base outside the gene matches. Here the CDR3 reads CASSYSGQGTGELFF. The CDR3 bases are TGTGCCAGCAGTTACTCCGGACAGGGGACCGGGGAGCTGTTTTTT.

This rearrangement joins TRBV11-2 to TRBJ2-3, with D possibly TRBD2 on 6 matching bases. The CDR3 runs to 16 residues. Germline V lookup: CDR1 SGHAT, CDR2 FQNNGV. V lost 0 bases and J lost 2, with 12 bases in between. CDR3 sequence reads: CASSLDPSGPTDTQYF. DNA of the CDR3: TGTGCCAGCAGCTTAGATCCCAGCGGGCCCACAGATACGCAGTATTTT.